Listed below are T cell receptor beta chains from one sample, sequenced in a study of blood T cell repertoires in COVID-19. Clones were read by immunoSEQ multiplex PCR, and TCRdb kept only the in-frame ones, dropping some. The sample holds under 20,000 clones, over 75% seen once. Sequences were obtained from peripheral blood. All receptors derive from a human donor with active COVID-19. The donor label of this sample is uncertain. Each CDR3 is given with its conserved first and last residue. A D gene is named only where the DNA matches it firmly. Rows may omit the clone size; those that give it use once, few, many or a size class.

>TRBJ2-1|-|TRBD2|TRBV9
TGTGCCAGCAGCGATGCTAGCGGCCGGAATGAGCAGTTCTTC
CASSDASGRNEQFF
>TRBJ2-4|-|TRBD2|TRBV28
TGTGCCAGCAGTTTATCGGGGGGGCCCGGGGTCATTCAGTACTTC
CASSLSGGPGVIQYF
>TRBJ2-1|-|TRBD2|TRBV4-1
TGCGCCAGCAGCCAAGATAGGGGCGGGGGGAGTTCCTACAATGAGCAGTTCTTC
CASSQDRGGGSSYNEQFF
>TRBJ1-1|-|TRBD1|TRBV18
TGTGCCAGCTCACCTGCAACAGGGGTTGTCACTGAAGCTTTCTTT
CASSPATGVVTEAFF
>TRBJ1-1|-|-|TRBV7-2
TGTGCCAGCAGCTTAGGCCAGTATGAAGCTTTCTTT
CASSLGQYEAFF
>TRBJ2-7|-|TRBD2|TRBV5-8
TGTGCCAGCAGCTTGGGTCTAGCGGGGGCATACTACGAGCAGTACTTC
CASSLGLAGAYYEQYF
>TRBJ2-3|-|TRBD2|TRBV19
TGTGCCAGTAGTATAGGTCCTAGCGGGGGCCACACAGATACGCAGTATTTT
CASSIGPSGGHTDTQYF
>TRBJ1-2|-|TRBD1|TRBV18
TGTGCCAGCTCAAAACAGGGGGTTGGAGATGGCTACACCTTC
CASSKQGVGDGYTF
>TRBJ2-3|-|TRBD2|TRBV7-2
TGTGCCAGCAGCTTGGCGGGGGGACGCACAGATACGCAGTATTTT
CASSLAGGRTDTQYF
>TRBJ1-3|-|-|TRBV12-3/TRBV12-4
TGTGCCAGCGGCGGTTCGTCTGGAAACACCATATATTTT
CASGGSSGNTIYF
>TRBJ1-6|-|-|TRBV12-3/TRBV12-4
TGTGCCAGCAGTTTATCTGTTAATTCACCCCTCCACTTT
CASSLSVNSPLHF
>TRBJ2-7|medium-sized|-|TRBV6-2/TRBV6-3
TGTGCCAGCAGTTACTCGAGAGGCGAGCAGTACTTC
CASSYSRGEQYF
>TRBJ1-2|-|-|TRBV7-9
TGTGCCAGCAGCCTAGGGCAGGAAGGCTATGGCTACACCTTC
CASSLGQEGYGYTF
>TRBJ2-1|-|-|TRBV6-2/TRBV6-3
TGTGCCAGCAGTACCGGGACTTATACCTACAATGAGCAGTTCTTC
CASSTGTYTYNEQFF
>TRBJ2-1|-|TRBD2|TRBV3-1/TRBV3-2
TGTGCCAGCAGAATTCGGGGGGATGAGCAGTTCTTC
CASRIRGDEQFF
>TRBJ2-3|-|-|TRBV3-1/TRBV3-2
TGTGCCAGCACCAGGGGCAACCGGGGCACAGATACGCAGTATTTT
CASTRGNRGTDTQYF
>TRBJ1-1|-|TRBD1|TRBV6-6
TGTGCCAGCAGTTACTCCCAAGGGACAGAACCCGGAGCTTTCTTT
CASSYSQGTEPGAFF
>TRBJ2-6|-|-|TRBV5-5
TGTGCCAGCAGCCCGTCAGGCGGGGGCGCTGGGGCCAACGTCCTGACTTTC
CASSPSGGGAGANVLTF
>TRBJ1-2|-|TRBD1|TRBV28
TGTGCCAGCTTGAAAGCATCCGGGACAGTCTATGGCTACACCTTC
CASLKASGTVYGYTF
>TRBJ2-2|-|-|TRBV7-6
TGTGCCAGCAGCGCCGGACTGATCGCGAACACCGGGGAGCTGTTTTTT
CASSAGLIANTGELFF
>TRBJ1-5|-|-|TRBV12-3/TRBV12-4
TGTGCCAGCAACGTGGGGGGGAATCAGCCCCAGCATTTT
CASNVGGNQPQHF
>TRBJ2-3|once|TRBD2|TRBV28
TGTGCCAGCAGTTTAAGACTAGCGGGGGGCACAGATACGCAGTATTTT
CASSLRLAGGTDTQYF
>TRBJ2-1|-|TRBD2|TRBV7-9
TGTGCCAGCAAAGGTCAGCGGGGGGCGTACAATGAGCAGTTCTTC
CASKGQRGAYNEQFF
>TRBJ2-7|once|-|TRBV18
TGTGCCAGCTCAGAGGGGGGGGGAATGGCCTACGAGCAGTACTTC
CASSEGGGMAYEQYF